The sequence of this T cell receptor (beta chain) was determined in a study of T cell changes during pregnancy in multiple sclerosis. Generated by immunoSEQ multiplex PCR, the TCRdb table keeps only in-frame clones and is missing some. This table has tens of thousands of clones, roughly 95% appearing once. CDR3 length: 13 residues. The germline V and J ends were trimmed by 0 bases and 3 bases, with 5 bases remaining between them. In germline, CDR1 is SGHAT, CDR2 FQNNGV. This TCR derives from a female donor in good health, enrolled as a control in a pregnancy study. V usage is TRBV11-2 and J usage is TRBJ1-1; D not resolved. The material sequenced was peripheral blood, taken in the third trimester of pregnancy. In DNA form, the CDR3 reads TGTGCCAGCAGCTTAGATGAGGACACTGAAGCTTTCTTT. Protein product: CASSLDEDTEAFF.